What follows are 30 T cell receptor beta chains derived from one specimen sequenced in a study of T-cell memory formation after mild COVID-19. TCRdb analysed the 5' RACE reads with MiXCR anew, one entry per CDR3 protein. The table records hundreds of thousands of distinct CDR3 sequences, around 25% of them present only once. Sequencing was performed on PBMCs or a T cell subset sorted from them (not recorded which). The receptors were gathered from an adult woman who had mild COVID-19 (a few samples of this study predate the infection). Cell type and time point are not known.

In its sample, this clonotype was seen a few times. The V and J genes are TRBV19 and TRBJ2-3; 8 nucleotides align to TRBD2. The CDR3 sequence is 14 residues long. CDR1 is LNHDA and CDR2 is SQIVND in the germline V gene (reference sequence). The V and J ends lost 9 bases and 6 bases, in that order; junction bases with no gene match: 11. The CDR3 coding sequence is TGTGCCAGCGAGGGAAGAGCGGGAGCCGATACGCAGTATTTT. It yields the protein CASEGRAGADTQYF.

The chain recombines TRBV5-6 with TRBJ2-7; D is unresolved. CDR1 is SGHDT, CDR2 YYEEEE, per germline. This CDR3 is 13 amino acids long. V lost 0 bases and J 3 bases, leaving 7 bases between the germline ends. Here the CDR3 DNA reads TGTGCCAGCAGCTTGGCCAATCACTACGAGCAGTACTTC. As protein: CASSLANHYEQYF.

The V gene is TRBV12-3 or TRBV12-4, the J gene TRBJ2-3; 8 nucleotides align to TRBD1. The CDR3 consists of 17 residues. V shed 6 bases, J shed 3 bases, and the junction held 14 bases outside the gene matches. As DNA, the CDR3 is TGTGCCAGCAGCCTAGACGACAGGGGCTGGGAAACAGATACGCAGTATTTT. It yields the protein CASSLDDRGWETDTQYF.

A few counts support this clonotype. The chain has TRBV29-1 and TRBJ1-1; D might be TRBD1 (6 bases). Trimming stripped 2 bases from V and 5 bases from J, with 9 bases between. Germline V gives CDR1 SQVTM, CDR2 ANQGSEA. This CDR3 has 12 amino acids. The CDR3 spells CSVEKGGTEAFF. CDR3 nucleotide sequence: TGCAGCGTTGAAAAGGGGGGAACTGAAGCTTTCTTT.

This chain uses TRBV7-9 with TRBJ2-5; TRBD2 matches 9 bases. Germline V gene lookup returns CDR1 SEHNR and CDR2 FQNEAQ (reference sequence). Trimming cost V 2 bases and J 1 base; bases outside gene matches: 14. This CDR3 is 19 amino acids long. CDR3 in DNA: TGTGCCAGCAGCTTATCGAGCCTGGCGGCTAGCGGGATCCAAGAGACCCAGTACTTC. Its translation is CASSLSSLAASGIQETQYF.

This sequence joins TRBV20-1 and TRBJ2-7; D is perhaps TRBD1 (6 bases). V was cut by 5 bases and J by 2 bases, with 19 bases left in between. Germline V gene data show CDR1 as DFQATT and CDR2 as SNEGSKA (reference sequence). This CDR3 has 15 residues. The chain's CDR3 is CSAQYTGRRTYEQYF. The CDR3 DNA reads as TGCAGTGCTCAGTATACAGGGCGGAGGACCTACGAGCAGTACTTC.

This clonotype was seen only a few times. This chain joins TRBV4-2 and TRBJ2-2; no reliable D call. V lost 2 bases and J 1 base, leaving 11 bases between the germline ends. Germline V CDR1 and CDR2: LGHNA, YNFKEQ. This CDR3 contains 16 residues. CDR3 in amino acids: CASSQPAARNTGELFF. The CDR3 DNA sequence: TGTGCCAGCAGCCAACCCGCGGCCCGGAACACCGGGGAGCTGTTTTTT.

The rearrangement joins TRBV10-3 to TRBJ1-1, with 7 bases aligning to TRBD1. Germline V gene sequence: CDR1 ENHRY, CDR2 SYGVKD. Trimming at V came to 3 bases and at J to 4 bases, leaving 5 bases not matched to a gene. The CDR3 consists of 14 residues. The CDR3 DNA sequence: TGTGCCATCAGTGATCCTCAGGGGGGCACTGAAGCTTTCTTT. Protein sequence: CAISDPQGGTEAFF.

On this clonotype itself: The DNA is omitted, as the CDR3 cannot be located on it reliably, and the CDR3 follows TCRdb's listing. The chain is built from TRBV21-1 and TRBJ2-3; TRBD1 is the table's D call and was not checked against the DNA. TRBV21-1 corresponds to a pseudogene. Ends included, the CDR3 has 16 residues. This CDR3 is CASSKVGTGTTDTQYF.

This chain links TRBV7-9 with TRBJ1-1; maybe TRBD1 (5 bases). CDR3 length: 13 residues. Germline values: CDR1 SEHNR, CDR2 FQNEAQ (reference sequence). V was pared by 5 bases and J by 6 bases, with 13 bases between. CDR3: CASSTGRGPEAFF. As DNA, the CDR3 is TGTGCCAGCAGCACCGGTAGGGGCCCTGAAGCTTTCTTT.

In this sample, this clonotype turned up a few times. The rearrangement uses TRBV7-9 and TRBJ1-1; no reliable D call. Germline CDR1 and CDR2: SEHNR and FQNEAQ (reference sequence). The CDR3 is 15 amino acids. Trimming pared 2 bases from V and 3 bases from J, leaving 13 bases between. CDR3 protein: CASSLWNGVYTEAFF. The CDR3 DNA reads TGTGCCAGCAGCTTATGGAACGGAGTCTACACTGAAGCTTTCTTT. Variable domain in full (rest from reference TRBV7-9 and TRBJ1-1): DTGVSQNPRHKITKRGQNVTFRCDPISEHNRLYWYRQTLGQGPEFLTYFQNEAQLEKSRLLSDRFSAERPKGSFSTLEIQRTEQGDSAMYLCASSLWNGVYTEAFFGQGTRLTVV.

The V gene is TRBV12-3 or TRBV12-4, the J gene TRBJ1-6, with 9 bases aligning to TRBD1. The CDR3 runs to 13 residues. Trimming cost V 6 bases and J 10 bases; bases outside gene matches: 4. The CDR3 loop reads CASSNGQGSPLHF. For the CDR3, the DNA is TGTGCCAGCAGCAACGGACAGGGGTCACCCCTCCACTTT.

This rearrangement joins TRBV7-8 to TRBJ2-3; 7 bases fit TRBD2. With V trimmed by 8 bases and J by 1 base, 12 bases remained unmatched. Germline V lookup: CDR1 SGHVS, CDR2 FQNEAQ. This CDR3 is 16 amino acids long. DNA of the CDR3: TGTGCCAGCCGATTCCTACAGAGCGGGGGCACAGATACGCAGTATTTT. It translates to CASRFLQSGGTDTQYF.

V is TRBV12-5 and J is TRBJ2-1, with a weak D call TRBD1 (6 bases). Per the germline V gene, CDR1 is LGHNT and CDR2 is FRNRAP. Trimming cost V 0 bases and J 9 bases, with 24 bases left between them. The CDR3 totals 18 residues. The CDR3 protein is CASGLVQGLGAGVSEQFF. The CDR3 DNA reads as TGTGCTAGTGGTTTGGTACAGGGTTTGGGGGCAGGGGTGAGTGAGCAGTTCTTC.

This clonotype has only a few counts. J is TRBJ2-7 and V is TRBV9; D is ambiguous. CDR3 length equals 12 residues. V lost 4 bases to trimming and J lost 7 bases, with 12 bases between them. The germline gives CDR1 SGDLS, CDR2 YYNGEE. CDR3 loop: CASSSGGWEQYF. In DNA, the CDR3 is TGTGCCAGCAGCTCCGGTGGTTGGGAGCAGTACTTC.

This clonotype turned up a few times. The chain joins TRBV7-2 to TRBJ2-2, with 10 nucleotides matching TRBD1. The CDR3 loop spans 16 amino acids. V lost 4 bases to trimming and J lost 4 bases; unmatched junction nucleotides: 6. Germline loops: CDR1 SGHTA, CDR2 FQGNSA. CDR3: CASSSRQGAATGELFF. The DNA of the CDR3 is TGTGCCAGCAGCTCCCGACAGGGGGCTGCCACCGGGGAGCTGTTTTTT.

J is TRBJ2-7 and V is TRBV29-1; D unclear. CDR1 SQVTM and CDR2 ANQGSEA come from the germline V gene. CDR3 length equals 13 residues. V lost 4 bases to trimming and J lost 6 bases, with 16 bases between them. The CDR3: CSVVWGSGREQYF. CDR3 nucleotide sequence: TGCAGCGTTGTGTGGGGATCTGGCCGCGAGCAGTACTTC.

This clonotype was detected a few times. The chain links TRBV15 to TRBJ2-5; D not resolved. The V gene lost 0 bases and the J gene lost 5 bases, with 4 bases spanning the gap. CDR1 is LNHNV, CDR2 YYDKDF, per germline (reference sequence). This CDR3 spans 12 amino acids. The CDR3 DNA is TGTGCCACCAGCAGAGAGTCCGAGACCCAGTACTTC. Protein sequence: CATSRESETQYF.

This clonotype was detected a few times. This chain uses TRBV5-4 with TRBJ2-1, with 9 bases that match TRBD1. V lost 4 bases to trimming and J lost 2 bases; unmatched junction nucleotides: 4. This CDR3 contains 15 residues. Germline CDR1 SGHNT, CDR2 YYREEE (reference sequence). CDR3 bases: TGTGCCAGCAGCGGGGGACAGGGAGCCTACAATGAGCAGTTCTTC. Translated, it gives CASSGGQGAYNEQFF.

This clonotype was observed a handful of times. V and J are TRBV7-6 and TRBJ2-2, with TRBD1 identical over 7 bases. Trimming took 2 bases from V and 4 from J; bases not matched to a gene: 4. Germline-derived CDR1 and CDR2 are SGHVS and FNYEAQ. The CDR3 runs 15 residues. In DNA form, the CDR3 reads TGTGCCAGCAGCTTATCTTACAGGGGCACCGGGGAGCTGTTTTTT. Encoded protein: CASSLSYRGTGELFF.

This clonotype has more than one count but fewer than ten. The CDR3 nucleotides read TGTGCCAGCAGCCTCGGACAGGGTGGATCACCCCTCCACTTT. Encoded protein: CASSLGQGGSPLHF. The V and J genes are TRBV7-6 and TRBJ1-6; the match to TRBD1 covers 8 bases. Germline V CDR1 and CDR2: SGHVS, FNYEAQ. The CDR3 spans 14 residues. V lost 5 bases and J lost 10; bases outside the gene matches: 7.

This clonotype was counted at least ten times. The rearrangement joins TRBV7-3 to TRBJ2-1; no clear D. Trimming removed 3 bases at V and 9 bases at J, with 18 bases between. Germline lookup yields CDR1 SGHTA and CDR2 FQGTGA. The CDR3 is 15 amino acids. Written as DNA, the CDR3 is TGTGCCAGCAGCTTTCAACCTCTAGGGTTCGGTGAGCAGTTCTTC. Amino acids: CASSFQPLGFGEQFF.

This clonotype was counted between two and nine times. The CDR3 sequence is CASAIGRDNNYGYTF. DNA for the CDR3: TGTGCCAGCGCGATCGGGAGAGACAATAACTATGGCTACACCTTC. This chain uses TRBV18 with TRBJ1-2; D unclear. The CDR3 contains 15 residues. Germline CDR1 KGHSH, CDR2 LQKENI. The germline V and J ends were trimmed by 8 bases and 1 base, with 17 bases remaining between them. The full variable domain, with the rest looked up from reference TRBV18 and TRBJ1-2, is NAGVMQNPRHLVRRRGQEARLRCSPMKGHSHVYWYRQLPEEGLKFMVYLQKENIIDESGMPKERFSAEFPKEGPSILRIQQVVRGDSAAYFCASAIGRDNNYGYTFGSGTRLTVV.

The chain has TRBV19 and TRBJ1-1, with 8 bases lining up with TRBD1. J gave up 5 bases and V 6 bases, and 5 bases lay outside the gene matches. CDR1 LNHDA and CDR2 SQIVND come from the germline V gene (reference sequence). This CDR3 comprises 13 residues. CDR3: CASRTGAATEAFF. The CDR3, as DNA: TGTGCCAGTAGGACAGGGGCGGCAACTGAAGCTTTCTTT.

This clonotype was seen only a few times. CDR3 sequence (DNA): TGCGCCAGCAGCGACGGACTAGCGGGGCACAGCTCCTACAATGAGCAGTTCTTC. Amino acid sequence: CASSDGLAGHSSYNEQFF. The chain carries TRBV5-1 and TRBJ2-1, with 12 bases identical to TRBD2. V gave up 4 bases and J gave up 0 bases; unmatched junction bases: 8. Germline CDR1 is SGHRS and CDR2 is YFSETQ. The CDR3 runs to 18 residues.

The V and J genes are TRBV5-4 and TRBJ2-3; TRBD1 agrees at 7 bases. V was pared by 3 bases and J by 0 bases, with 10 bases of the junction left unmatched. Germline-derived CDR1 and CDR2 are SGHNT and YYREEE (reference sequence). The length of the CDR3 is 17 residues. CDR3 bases: TGTGCCAGCAGCTCTGGGACAGTTGCGTCTAGCACAGATACGCAGTATTTT. Its protein product is CASSSGTVASSTDTQYF.

This clonotype has more than one count but fewer than ten. V gene TRBV7-9 combines with J gene TRBJ2-7, with 10 nucleotides matching TRBD2. V lost 5 bases to trimming and J lost 5 bases; unmatched junction nucleotides: 9. Germline CDR1 is SEHNR and CDR2 is FQNEAQ (reference sequence). The CDR3 consists of 15 residues. The DNA for the CDR3 is TGTGCCAGCAGCCCCCTCAGCGGGAGGGCCAACGAGCAGTACTTC. This translates into CASSPLSGRANEQYF.

The rearrangement joins TRBV7-8 to TRBJ1-2; a possible D gene is TRBD1 (6 bases). The germline V and J ends were trimmed by 5 bases and 4 bases, with 20 bases remaining between them. In germline, CDR1 is SGHVS, CDR2 FQNEAQ. This CDR3 region has 16 residues. The CDR3 sequence: CASSRSTGPGVYGYTF. The CDR3 DNA reads as TGTGCCAGCAGCCGAAGTACAGGGCCGGGCGTCTATGGCTACACCTTC. Together with reference TRBV7-8 and TRBJ1-2, the CDR3 gives the full variable domain: GAGVSQSPRYKVAKRGQDVALRCDPISGHVSLFWYQQALGQGPEFLTYFQNEAQLDKSGLPSDRFFAERPEGSVSTLKIQRTQQEDSAVYLCASSRSTGPGVYGYTFGSGTRLTVV.

The V gene is TRBV29-1, the J gene TRBJ2-2; tentatively, D is TRBD1 (5 bases). V lost 4 bases to trimming and J lost 3 bases, with 9 bases between them. This CDR3 is built from 13 residues. The germline gives CDR1 SQVTM, CDR2 ANQGSEA. The DNA of the CDR3 is TGCAGCGTTGTTAGGGGTGACACCGGGGAGCTGTTTTTT. Amino acids: CSVVRGDTGELFF.

This clonotype has just a few counts. The V call is TRBV5-6, the J call TRBJ2-7; a possible D gene is TRBD2 (6 bases). The CDR3 loop spans 13 amino acids. In germline, CDR1 is SGHDT, CDR2 YYEEEE. V lost 4 bases to trimming and J lost 5 bases, with 13 bases between them. CDR3 sequence: CASSAGLPDEQYF. CDR3 sequence (DNA): TGTGCCAGCAGCGCGGGACTCCCAGACGAGCAGTACTTC.